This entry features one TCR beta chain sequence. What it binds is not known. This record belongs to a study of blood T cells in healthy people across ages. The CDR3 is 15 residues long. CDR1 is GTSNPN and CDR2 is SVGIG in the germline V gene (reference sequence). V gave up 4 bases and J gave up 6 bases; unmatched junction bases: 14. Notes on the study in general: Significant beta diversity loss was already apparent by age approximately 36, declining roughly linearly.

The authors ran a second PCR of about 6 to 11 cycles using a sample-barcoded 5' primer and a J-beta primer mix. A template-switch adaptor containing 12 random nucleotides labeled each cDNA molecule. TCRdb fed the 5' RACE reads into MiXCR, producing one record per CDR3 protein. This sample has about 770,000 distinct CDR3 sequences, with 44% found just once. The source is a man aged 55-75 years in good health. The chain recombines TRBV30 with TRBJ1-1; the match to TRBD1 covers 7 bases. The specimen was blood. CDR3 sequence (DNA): TGTGCCTGGAACCTACCCGACAGGGACCATCCTGAAGCTTTCTTT. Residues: CAWNLPDRDHPEAFF.